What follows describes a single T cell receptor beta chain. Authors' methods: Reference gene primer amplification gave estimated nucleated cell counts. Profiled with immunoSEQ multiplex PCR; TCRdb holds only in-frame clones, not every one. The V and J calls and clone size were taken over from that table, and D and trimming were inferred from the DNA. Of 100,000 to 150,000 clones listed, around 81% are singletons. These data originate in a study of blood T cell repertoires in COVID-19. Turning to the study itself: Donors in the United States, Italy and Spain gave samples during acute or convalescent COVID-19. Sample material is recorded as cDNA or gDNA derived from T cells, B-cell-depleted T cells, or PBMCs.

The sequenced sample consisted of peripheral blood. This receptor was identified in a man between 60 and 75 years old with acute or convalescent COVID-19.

CDR3 sequence (DNA): TGCGCCAGCAGCTTGGGGGCAGGGGCTGAAGCTTTCTTT. Translating gives CASSLGAGAEAFF. The J gene is TRBJ1-1, the V gene TRBV5-1; D perhaps matches TRBD1 (6 bases). The germline V gene has CDR1 SGHRS and CDR2 YFSETQ. The CDR3 has 13 amino acids. The germline V and J ends were trimmed by 0 bases and 6 bases, with 9 bases remaining between them.